This TCR beta chain was sequenced for a study of vaccination and CD4 T cells after COVID-19 (dated by TCRdb to 2021 to 2024). Some background on the complete study: Every convalescent patient had a positive nasal swab PCR test for SARS-CoV-2, with mild disease in eight to ten patients and severe disease in one. Six males and four females were included in the convalescent cohort, with two Hispanic individuals, seven Caucasians, two Asians and one multiracial person represented. Each participant got two doses of either the Pfizer-BioNTech BNT162b2 vaccine (n=8) or the Moderna mRNA-1273 vaccine (n=2). Post-COVID blood samples from convalescent patients were collected a median of approximately 100 days after diagnosis, with a range of about 35 to 161 days. Post-vaccine blood samples were obtained a median of about 70 days after the second vaccine dose, with a range of roughly 12 to 250 days. Overlapping spike peptide pools from SARS-CoV-2 and from the common cold coronaviruses HCoV-NL63, HCoV-OC43 and HCoV-229E were used as culture stimuli. Control cultures used a CEFX viral epitope pool as positive control, an HIV-1 Nef peptide pool as negative control, or no peptide. In roughly 11 COVID-19 convalescent patients and 4 infection-naive healthy vaccine recipients, the spike-specific CD4+ TCR repertoire before mRNA vaccination was compared with the repertoire after mRNA vaccination. The paper's findings and limits, for the study overall: In convalescent patients, nearly all vaccine-specific clones (304 of 307) were found to be mono-reactive for SARS-CoV-2 spike rather than cross-reactive with common cold coronaviruses. Only a relatively small number of convalescent patients were included in the study, and early timepoints following natural infection were not analyzed. Although the median number of SARS-CoV-2-reactive clonotypes went up from roughly 23 after infection to 38 after vaccination, the increase was not significant. In convalescent patients, a median roughly 86% of post-vaccine SARS-CoV-2-reactive clones were detected only after vaccination, suggesting vaccine-specific priming.

Per the publication, the treatment or condition label means: approximately nine-day PBMC culture with coronavirus spike peptide pools or control peptides (ViraFEST assay). To expand antigen-specific T cells with peptide pools and then pick out the expanded clonotypes through TCR sequencing, the study relied on the ViraFEST assay. Positive SARS-CoV-2 PCR tests in the convalescent patients dated from March to December 2020, before Alpha, Beta and Delta variants emerged in the United States. About 1.8 million PBMCs per well were cultured in IMDM with approximately 5.5% human AB serum and approximately 10 IU/ml IL-2, plus 10 ug/ml peptide pools. On days 3 and 7, half of the culture medium was replaced with fresh IL-2-containing medium. After roughly nine days of culture, CD4+ T cells were isolated by negative selection using the EasySep CD4+ T cell isolation kit. Ficoll-Paque Plus gradient centrifugation was used to isolate PBMCs from whole blood, and the isolated PBMCs were then either used fresh or cryopreserved at -140C. Each culture condition was generally run in triplicate wells.

In the case of this clonotype: What this receptor recognizes is not known. No quality values exist for individual bases; no much larger clone is one base distant.

To prepare the library, PCR was applied. DNA from cultured CD4+ T cells was subjected to TCR sequencing with the Oncomine TCR Beta short-read assay at the Johns Hopkins FTIC core. The QIAamp micro DNA kit was used to extract genomic DNA from the cultured CD4+ T cells. Oncomine TCR Beta libraries from cultured CD4+ T cells were pooled using unique dual indexes and sequenced on an Illumina iSeq 100. Per the source publication's procedure: Non-productive sequences were removed, and CDR3s not starting with C, not ending with F or W, or shorter than 7 amino acids were discarded. Antigen-specific clonotypes were identified using the MANAFEST web application through comparison of peptide-stimulated wells with reference and other culture wells. An FDR below 0.05, an odds ratio above 5, and a productive frequency above 0.1% in at least two of three replicate wells were required for clones to be considered positive. A clonotype counted as cross-reactive if it showed significant expansion both in the SARS-CoV-2 spike wells and in at least one common cold coronavirus spike condition. CDR3 homology was assessed with Levenshtein distances (stringdist) and unrooted phylogenetic trees (ape) in R version 3.6.1. The raw public reads went through TCRdb reprocessing: fastp at Q25, MiXCR clone calling, in-frame beta chains kept. Every entry covers one CDR3 protein and lists the most common genes and DNA from its rows. Clone size and V and J calls follow TCRdb, not the original study. The sample profile shows around 12,000 distinct CDR3 sequences; 75% of them were found once. The top ten constitute 10% to 13% of the sample.

Sequenced sample: CD4+ T cells from blood, cultured in vitro. The TCR sequence derives from a human donor who had recovered from COVID-19.

The CDR3 here reads CASSLRQGLAYTF. The nucleotide sequence is TGTGCCAGCAGTTTGCGGCAGGGCTTAGCCTACACCTTC. The V and J genes are TRBV27 and TRBJ1-2, and the D gene may be TRBD1, 5 bases matching. V is pared back by 3 bases and J by 10 bases, with 15 bases lying between the germline termini. The CDR3 covers 13 residues, taking in both the cysteine and the phenylalanine. The read is trimmed to its CDR3 DNA, 39 bases read in frame from base 1. CDR1 and CDR2 are drawn from the germline V gene (reference sequence): MNHEY, SMNVEV.